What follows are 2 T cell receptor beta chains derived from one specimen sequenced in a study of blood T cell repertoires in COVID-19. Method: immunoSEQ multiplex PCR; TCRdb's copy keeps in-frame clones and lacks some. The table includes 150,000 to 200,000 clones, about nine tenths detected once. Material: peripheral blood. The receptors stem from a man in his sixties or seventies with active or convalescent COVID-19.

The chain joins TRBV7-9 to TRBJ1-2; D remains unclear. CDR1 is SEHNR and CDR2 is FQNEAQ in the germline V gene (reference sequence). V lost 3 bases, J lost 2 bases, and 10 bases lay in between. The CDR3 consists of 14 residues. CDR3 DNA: TGTGCCAGCAGCTTCCTCACAAGAAACTATGGCTACACCTTC. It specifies CASSFLTRNYGYTF. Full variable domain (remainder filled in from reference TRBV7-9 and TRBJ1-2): DTGVSQNPRHKITKRGQNVTFRCDPISEHNRLYWYRQTLGQGPEFLTYFQNEAQLEKSRLLSDRFSAERPKGSFSTLEIQRTEQGDSAMYLCASSFLTRNYGYTFGSGTRLTVV.

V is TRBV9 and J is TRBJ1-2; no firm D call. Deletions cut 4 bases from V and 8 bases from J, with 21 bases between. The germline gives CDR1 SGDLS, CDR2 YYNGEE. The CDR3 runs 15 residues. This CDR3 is CASSTSTVPERGYTF. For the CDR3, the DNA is TGTGCCAGCAGCACCTCAACGGTCCCTGAAAGAGGCTACACCTTC.